One TCR beta chain is described in this entry. The data derive from a study of T cell changes during pregnancy in multiple sclerosis. Generated by immunoSEQ multiplex PCR, the TCRdb table keeps only in-frame clones and is missing some. In the table there are 60,000 to 85,000 clones, 92% of which are singletons. The source was peripheral blood, collected in the second trimester of pregnancy. The receptor was derived from a female donor in good health, enrolled as a control in a pregnancy study.

The CDR3 loop is CASSLRGEKLFF. CDR3 in DNA: TGTGCCAGCAGCTTGCGGGGGGAAAAACTGTTTTTT. The chain joins TRBV5-4 to TRBJ1-4; D is possibly TRBD1 (5 bases). V gave up 1 base and J gave up 8 bases, with 6 bases separating them. The CDR3 consists of 12 residues. CDR1 and CDR2 (germline): SGHNT, YYREEE (reference sequence).